Below are 15 T cell receptor beta chains sequenced from a single sample in a study of shared clonotypes between healthy human individuals. Here immunoSEQ multiplex PCR was the method, and the copy in TCRdb shows in-frame clones only, minus some. The sample lists 2 million to 2.5 million clones, about 90% occurring once. The sample was naive CD4+ T cells from PBMCs. Indicated subset: CD45RA+ positively selected. The receptors originated from a man younger than 30 in good health. Some clones in this sample may be carry-over from other donors' samples.

The J gene is TRBJ1-1, the V gene TRBV5-6; D is uncertain. V dropped 4 bases and J dropped 1 base, with 5 bases sitting between them. This CDR3 has 12 residues. Germline values: CDR1 SGHDT, CDR2 YYEEEE. The CDR3 sequence: CASSPRNTEAFF. The CDR3 region has the DNA TGTGCCAGCAGCCCCAGGAACACTGAAGCTTTCTTT.

This chain links TRBV5-1 with TRBJ2-2; 15 nucleotides match TRBD2. V lost 0 bases and J lost 4; bases outside the gene matches: 1. This CDR3 spans 17 amino acids. CDR1 is SGHRS and CDR2 is YFSETQ in the germline V gene. DNA of the CDR3: TGCGCCAGCAGCTTGGTGGGACTAGCGGGAGGCACCGGGGAGCTGTTTTTT. This codes for CASSLVGLAGGTGELFF.

The chain links TRBV27 to TRBJ2-2, with D possibly TRBD1 on 5 matching bases. The V gene lost 3 bases and the J gene lost 6 bases, with 14 bases spanning the gap. The length of the CDR3 is 15 residues. The germline gives CDR1 MNHEY, CDR2 SMNVEV (reference sequence). This CDR3 is CASSLEGVSSGELFF. The CDR3 DNA reads as TGTGCCAGCAGTTTGGAAGGGGTCAGTTCCGGGGAGCTGTTTTTT.

The chain couples TRBV19 to TRBJ2-1, with D possibly being TRBD1 or TRBD2 (5 bases each). The CDR3 has 14 amino acids. V was trimmed by 5 bases and J by 7 bases, leaving 15 bases between them. The germline CDR1 and CDR2 sequences are LNHDA and SQIVND (reference sequence). CDR3 nucleotide sequence: TGTGCCAGTAGTGGGACCCCACGACGGAATGAGCAGTTCTTC. As protein: CASSGTPRRNEQFF. Full variable domain (rest looked up from reference TRBV19 and TRBJ2-1): DGGITQSPKYLFRKEGQNVTLSCEQNLNHDAMYWYRQDPGQGLRLIYYSQIVNDFQKGDIAEGYSVSREKKESFPLTVTSAQKNPTAFYLCASSGTPRRNEQFFGPGTRLTVL.

The gene calls are TRBV18 and TRBJ2-1; 8 bases are shared with TRBD2. CDR3 length: 17 amino acids. CDR1 is KGHSH, CDR2 LQKENI, per germline. V lost 3 bases, J lost 8 bases, and 15 bases stayed unmatched. CDR3 coding DNA: TGTGCCAGCTCACCGTATCCCGGACTAGCTATGGTCGATGAGCAGTTCTTC. Residues: CASSPYPGLAMVDEQFF.

The genes are TRBV5-1 and TRBJ2-1, with 7 bases that match TRBD1. CDR3 size: 14 residues. V shed 4 bases and J 5 bases; nucleotides not matched to a gene: 6. Germline loops: CDR1 SGHRS, CDR2 YFSETQ. The CDR3 nucleotides read TGCGCCAGCAGCGTTGACAGGGATCACAATGAGCAGTTCTTC. Amino acid sequence: CASSVDRDHNEQFF.

The chain carries TRBV29-1 and TRBJ1-1; D uncertain. Germline V gene sequence: CDR1 SQVTM, CDR2 ANQGSEA. Trimming removed 5 bases at V and 8 bases at J, with 12 bases between. The CDR3 extends over 11 amino acids. The CDR3 protein is CSVQDGGEAFF. The CDR3 DNA sequence: TGCAGCGTTCAGGACGGCGGGGAAGCTTTCTTT.

This chain links TRBV28 with TRBJ2-1; no clear D gene. V was shortened by 8 bases and J by 6 bases, with 11 bases between the two germline ends. The CDR3 loop spans 12 amino acids. Germline lookup yields CDR1 MDHEN and CDR2 SYDVKM. Written as DNA, the CDR3 is TGTGCCAGCCCACCAGCGACCAATGAGCAGTTCTTC. This sequence encodes CASPPATNEQFF.

The chain combines TRBV7-8 with TRBJ1-5; perhaps TRBD1 as D (5 bases). There are 19 residues in the CDR3. CDR1 is SGHVS, CDR2 FQNEAQ, per germline. Trimming cost V 6 bases and J 1 base, with 25 bases left between them. The chain's CDR3 is CASSPPYSPGRGSNQPQHF. CDR3 coding DNA: TGTGCCAGCAGTCCGCCTTATTCTCCGGGACGGGGAAGCAATCAGCCCCAGCATTTT.

The chain is built from TRBV6-1 and TRBJ2-2; 7 bases match TRBD2. V lost 8 bases and J lost 6; bases outside the gene matches: 12. Germline assignment: CDR1 MNHNS and CDR2 SASEGT. The CDR3 extends over 15 amino acids. In DNA, the CDR3 is TGTGCCAGCCTTGGGGGAGGGCCGATTCCCGGGGAGCTGTTTTTT. As protein: CASLGGGPIPGELFF.

V gene TRBV5-1 combines with J gene TRBJ1-2; possible D gene TRBD1, 5 bases. The CDR3 is 15 amino acids. Germline CDR1 and CDR2: SGHRS and YFSETQ. Trimming pared 0 bases from V and 0 bases from J, leaving 9 bases between. The CDR3 DNA follows: TGCGCCAGCAGCTTGGCCGCGACAGCTAACTATGGCTACACCTTC. This codes for CASSLAATANYGYTF.

This chain uses TRBV7-2 with TRBJ2-7; D is uncertain. Per the germline V gene, CDR1 is SGHTA and CDR2 is FQGNSA. V shed 5 bases and J shed 5 bases, with 10 bases lying between them. The CDR3 consists of 12 residues. This chain's CDR3 is CASSLWLHEQYF. The CDR3 DNA reads TGTGCCAGCAGCCTGTGGCTCCACGAGCAGTACTTC.

The chain joins TRBV6-1 to TRBJ1-5, with D tentatively TRBD1 (6 bases). The germline CDR1 and CDR2 sequences are MNHNS and SASEGT. Trimming took 4 bases from V and 7 from J, leaving 23 bases between them. CDR3 length: 17 residues. CDR3 sequence (DNA): TGTGCCAGCAGTGGTCATGTGAGGCAGGGGTTCGGGCAGCCCCAGCATTTT. This sequence encodes CASSGHVRQGFGQPQHF.

The chain recombines TRBV5-1 with TRBJ2-7; TRBD2 matches 13 bases. The CDR3 is 15 residues long. V shed 3 bases and J 7 bases; nucleotides not matched to a gene: 7. CDR1 and CDR2 from the germline V gene are SGHRS and YFSETQ. The CDR3 loop is CASSSRTSGRGEQYF. In DNA, the CDR3 is TGCGCCAGCAGCTCCAGGACTAGCGGGAGAGGGGAGCAGTACTTC.

The V call is TRBV27, the J call TRBJ2-5, with TRBD1 identical over 9 bases. Germline CDR1 and CDR2: MNHEY and SMNVEV (reference sequence). CDR3 size: 15 residues. Trimming at V came to 6 bases and at J to 0 bases, leaving 5 bases not matched to a gene. The CDR3: CASRTGGSYQETQYF. CDR3 DNA sequence: TGTGCCAGCAGGACAGGGGGTTCGTACCAAGAGACCCAGTACTTC.